A single count supports the clone carrying this T cell receptor beta chain. Using immunoSEQ multiplex PCR, the repertoire was profiled, and TCRdb retains in-frame clones only, with some absent. The repertoire has about 660,000 clones, around 87% of them found once; the top ten carry under 0.01%. The data were taken from a study of shared T cell receptors in the human thymus. This CDR3 has 16 amino acids. Germline V gene lookup returns CDR1 LGHNT and CDR2 FRNRAP. Trimming removed 0 bases from V and 3 bases from J; junction bases left unmatched: 4. This same sample was also taken into another study, of human thymus T cells. As that study records: There appeared to be biased usage of V and J genes in thymic and blood repertoires. Related research described strongly overlapping thymic repertoires in unrelated people.

This TCR came from a boy in the first two years of life with a congenital heart defect. Sequencing used thymocytes. The chain employs TRBV12-5 and TRBJ2-7, with 11 bases identical to TRBD2. The CDR3 DNA reads TGTGCTAGTGGTTTGGTGCGACTAGCGGGGATCTACGAGCAGTACTTC. Translated: CASGLVRLAGIYEQYF. The variable domain in full, completed from reference TRBV12-5 and TRBJ2-7, reads DARVTQTPRHKVTEMGQEVTMRCQPILGHNTVFWYRQTMMQGLELLAYFRNRAPLDDSGMPKDRFSAEMPDATLATLKIQPSEPRDSAVYFCASGLVRLAGIYEQYFGPGTRLTVT.